The 29 T cell receptor beta chains presented below share a single source sample, sequenced in a study of Ad26.COV2.S vaccination and SARS-CoV-2 variants. As for treatment: around 19 received Ad26.COV2.S at low or high dose, single or two shots; roughly five received placebo; per-sample allocation not given. Collection of the samples took place on day 63 after the first injection of vaccine or placebo. The assay was immunoSEQ multiplex PCR, and TCRdb's table has in-frame clones only and misses some. The sample has roughly 510,000 clones, approximately 90% seen once. The source material was peripheral blood, sampled in a trial of Ad26.COV2.S vaccine versus placebo. These receptors were obtained from a person aged 18-60 years who received the Ad26.COV2.S COVID-19 vaccine or a placebo.

The chain is built from TRBV7-3 and TRBJ2-7; possibly TRBD2 for D (5 bases). Germline lookup yields CDR1 SGHTA and CDR2 FQGTGA. The CDR3 has 14 amino acids. Trimming took off 2 bases at V and 0 bases at J, with 8 bases between the two ends. The CDR3 here is CASSLEGSSYEQYF. The CDR3 DNA follows: TGTGCCAGCAGCTTAGAAGGGAGCTCCTACGAGCAGTACTTC.

The CDR3 loop reads CASSAEDRAANTGELFF. CDR3 bases: TGTGCCAGTAGTGCAGAGGACAGGGCCGCGAACACCGGGGAGCTGTTTTTT. The chain couples TRBV19 to TRBJ2-2; 8 nucleotides match TRBD1. The CDR3 consists of 17 residues. Germline V gives CDR1 LNHDA, CDR2 SQIVND (reference sequence). The J segment lost 0 bases and the V segment lost 5 bases, leaving 8 bases of the junction unmatched.

The chain's CDR3 is CASSQQKRTDTQYF. CDR3 bases: TGCGCCAGCAGCCAACAAAAACGGACAGATACGCAGTATTTT. This chain links TRBV4-1 with TRBJ2-3; D is undetermined. This CDR3 has 14 residues. Looked up from germline, CDR1 is MGHRA and CDR2 is YSYEKL. V was trimmed by 2 bases and J by 3 bases, leaving 9 bases between them.

This chain links TRBV11-2 with TRBJ2-2; 7 nucleotides align to TRBD2. The CDR3 extends over 15 amino acids. V shed 5 bases and J 7 bases; nucleotides not matched to a gene: 10. From germline, CDR1 is SGHAT and CDR2 FQNNGV. CDR3 loop: CASSPLGGKIGELFF. CDR3 DNA sequence: TGTGCCAGCAGCCCCCTGGGAGGGAAGATCGGGGAGCTGTTTTTT.

The chain links TRBV6-1 to TRBJ2-7; 8 bases match TRBD2. Germline CDR1 reads MNHNS; CDR2 reads SASEGT. This CDR3 spans 16 amino acids. Trimming removed 2 bases from V and 2 bases from J; junction bases left unmatched: 8. CDR3 nucleotide sequence: TGTGCCAGCAGTGAACCAGCGGGAGCCGGACCCTACGAGCAGTACTTC. This translates into CASSEPAGAGPYEQYF.

V usage is TRBV7-9 and J usage is TRBJ1-4; D gene unclear. The CDR3 extends over 12 amino acids. Trimming left V 7 bases short and J 7 bases short, with 10 bases between. CDR1 SEHNR and CDR2 FQNEAQ come from the germline V gene (reference sequence). This CDR3 is CASTLDREKLFF. CDR3 DNA sequence: TGTGCCAGCACCCTGGACCGTGAAAAACTGTTTTTT.

The chain uses TRBV7-2 and TRBJ2-1; 7 positions match TRBD2. The CDR3 runs 15 residues. With 3 bases clipped from V and 4 bases from J, the junction kept 6 bases outside the gene matches. Germline V gene data show CDR1 as SGHTA and CDR2 as FQGNSA. CDR3: CASSLVAGGYNEQFF. CDR3 in DNA: TGTGCCAGCAGCTTGGTAGCGGGTGGTTACAATGAGCAGTTCTTC.

This clone was observed a handful of times. This chain joins TRBV6-2 or TRBV6-3 and TRBJ2-1; tentative D call: TRBD2 (7 bases). V was clipped by 2 bases and J by 3 bases, with 11 bases between them. This CDR3 is built from 15 residues. Germline CDR1 reads MNHEY; CDR2 reads SVGEGT. CDR3 DNA sequence: TGTGCCAGCAGTTACGGGGGGGCTAACTACAATGAGCAGTTCTTC. This translates into CASSYGGANYNEQFF.

Written as DNA, the CDR3 is TGTGCCAGCAGCCTCGTAGCGGGAGACGAGCAGTACTTC. Its protein is CASSLVAGDEQYF. The rearrangement uses TRBV5-6 and TRBJ2-7; 9 bases fit TRBD2. CDR1 is SGHDT, CDR2 YYEEEE, per germline. CDR3 length: 13 residues. J was trimmed by 5 bases and V by 4 bases; bases with no gene match: 4.

This clone has a single count. This chain joins TRBV30 and TRBJ1-5, with a tentative D call TRBD1 (5 bases). The V gene lost 1 base and the J gene lost 3 bases, with 13 bases spanning the gap. The CDR3 spans 15 residues. Germline-derived CDR1 and CDR2 are GTSNPN and SVGIG (reference sequence). The CDR3 nucleotides are TGTGCCTGGAGTGCCCAGGGATGGGTCAATCAGCCCCAGCATTTT. Amino acid sequence: CAWSAQGWVNQPQHF.

The V and J genes are TRBV19 and TRBJ2-3; the D is unclear. Germline V gene lookup returns CDR1 LNHDA and CDR2 SQIVND (reference sequence). Trimming took 6 bases from V and 1 from J, leaving 11 bases between them. There are 14 residues in the CDR3. CDR3 DNA sequence: TGTGCCAGTAGAGGGCGGACGGGCACAGATACGCAGTATTTT. This sequence encodes CASRGRTGTDTQYF. Supplemented by reference TRBV19 and TRBJ2-3, the full variable domain reads DGGITQSPKYLFRKEGQNVTLSCEQNLNHDAMYWYRQDPGQGLRLIYYSQIVNDFQKGDIAEGYSVSREKKESFPLTVTSAQKNPTAFYLCASRGRTGTDTQYFGPGTRLTVL.

The genes are TRBV28 and TRBJ1-1; D not certain. CDR1 is MDHEN, CDR2 SYDVKM, per germline. Trimming left V 6 bases short and J 7 bases short, with 9 bases between. CDR3 length equals 11 residues. CDR3 protein: CASSRTSEAFF. The CDR3, as DNA: TGTGCCAGCAGCCGTACAAGTGAAGCTTTCTTT.

This chain links TRBV18 with TRBJ2-2, with TRBD2 matching over 8 bases. CDR1 and CDR2 (germline): KGHSH, LQKENI. The CDR3 totals 18 residues. Trimming cost V 3 bases and J 0 bases; bases outside gene matches: 9. The CDR3 spells CASSPRSGRGANTGELFF. CDR3 nucleotides: TGTGCCAGCTCACCGAGGAGCGGGAGAGGGGCGAACACCGGGGAGCTGTTTTTT.

V is TRBV27 and J is TRBJ2-1, with 8 nucleotides matching TRBD1. Germline CDR1 MNHEY, CDR2 SMNVEV (reference sequence). The CDR3 runs 13 residues. The V and J ends lost 5 bases and 6 bases, in that order; junction bases with no gene match: 3. CDR3: CASSQQGGNEQFF. As DNA, the CDR3 is TGTGCCAGCAGTCAACAGGGGGGCAATGAGCAGTTCTTC.

This rearrangement joins TRBV19 to TRBJ1-1, with D maybe TRBD1 (5 bases). The CDR3 extends over 14 amino acids. Germline CDR1 is LNHDA and CDR2 is SQIVND (reference sequence). Trimming stripped 3 bases from V and 3 bases from J, with 11 bases between. The CDR3 loop reads CASSIGGGDTEAFF. The CDR3 DNA follows: TGTGCCAGTAGTATCGGGGGGGGAGACACTGAAGCTTTCTTT.

The V call is TRBV9, the J call TRBJ1-2; possibly TRBD1 for D (5 bases). The CDR3 extends over 13 amino acids. Per the germline V gene, CDR1 is SGDLS and CDR2 is YYNGEE. The V gene lost 4 bases and the J gene lost 7 bases, with 14 bases spanning the gap. The CDR3 DNA reads as TGTGCCAGCAGCCACGCGGGGGTTAGTGGCTACACCTTC. It is translated as CASSHAGVSGYTF. The full variable domain, its missing parts supplied by reference TRBV9 and TRBJ1-2, is DSGVTQTPKHLITATGQRVTLRCSPRSGDLSVYWYQQSLDQGLQFLIQYYNGEERAKGNILERFSAQQFPDLHSELNLSSLELGDSALYFCASSHAGVSGYTFGSGTRLTVV.

The chain combines TRBV29-1 with TRBJ2-1; TRBD1 matches at 9 bases. The CDR3 length is 14 residues. V dropped 7 bases and J dropped 5; count of bases not matched to a gene: 9. Per the germline V gene, CDR1 is SQVTM and CDR2 is ANQGSEA. Written as DNA, the CDR3 is TGCAGCGCCCAGGCCGGGACAGGGAACAATGAGCAGTTCTTC. The encoded protein is CSAQAGTGNNEQFF.

V gene TRBV30 combines with J gene TRBJ1-5, with D unresolved. This CDR3 is built from 14 residues. The germline V gene has CDR1 GTSNPN and CDR2 SVGIG (reference sequence). V shed 6 bases and J shed 6 bases, with 18 bases lying between them. CDR3 sequence (DNA): TGTGCCTGCGAGGGAGGAAGTGCCTTTCAGCCCCAGCATTTT. Its protein product is CACEGGSAFQPQHF.

This clone occurred a few times. The chain recombines TRBV6-6 with TRBJ1-5; a possible D gene is TRBD1 (5 bases). The V end was cut by 2 bases, the J end by 7 bases, with 9 bases between. The length of the CDR3 is 13 residues. The germline V gene has CDR1 MNHNY and CDR2 SVGAGI (reference sequence). Written as DNA, the CDR3 is TGTGCCAGCAGTTACGGGGGTAGCCAGCCCCAGCATTTT. Its protein product is CASSYGGSQPQHF.

This chain uses TRBV12-3 or TRBV12-4 with TRBJ1-5; D remains ambiguous. The CDR3 extends over 8 amino acids. The V end lost 8 bases, the J end lost 10 bases, and 3 bases lay between the germline ends. Written as DNA, the CDR3 is TGTGCCAGCTCACCCCAGCATTTT. Protein: CASSPQHF.

The chain recombines TRBV6-5 with TRBJ1-5, with 7 positions matching TRBD1. The CDR3 is 15 amino acids. Looked up from germline, CDR1 is MNHEY and CDR2 is SVGAGI. Germline trimming cut 5 bases from V and 1 base from J; bases unmatched to any gene: 5. CDR3 nucleotide sequence: TGTGCCAGCAGTCCAGAGGACAGGAGCAATCAGCCCCAGCATTTT. The encoded protein is CASSPEDRSNQPQHF.

The chain has TRBV19 and TRBJ1-2; the match to TRBD1 covers 8 bases. This CDR3 is built from 14 residues. V lost 8 bases, J lost 5 bases, and 10 bases stayed unmatched. CDR1 and CDR2 (germline): LNHDA, SQIVND (reference sequence). The CDR3 DNA sequence: TGTGCCAGTCAAACGGACAGGGATGGATATGGCTACACCTTC. This translates into CASQTDRDGYGYTF.

The chain employs TRBV6-1 and TRBJ1-2; 7 nucleotides align to TRBD1. V lost 0 bases, J lost 4 bases, and 5 bases stayed unmatched. This CDR3 has 15 amino acids. Germline CDR1 MNHNS, CDR2 SASEGT. The CDR3 coding sequence is TGTGCCAGCAGTGAAGCGGCGGGACAGTCCTATGGCTACACCTTC. It encodes CASSEAAGQSYGYTF.

This clone was recorded only once. The chain links TRBV30 to TRBJ2-2; 8 positions match TRBD1. The J segment lost 4 bases and the V segment lost 3 bases, leaving 1 base of the junction unmatched. The germline V gene has CDR1 GTSNPN and CDR2 SVGIG (reference sequence). The CDR3 spans 13 residues. CDR3 in amino acids: CAWSRGLTGELFF. The DNA for the CDR3 is TGTGCCTGGAGCAGGGGGCTCACCGGGGAGCTGTTTTTT.

The CDR3 reads CASSMRVQTNTEAFF. The CDR3 DNA follows: TGTGCCAGTAGTATGAGGGTTCAAACGAACACTGAAGCTTTCTTT. The rearrangement joins TRBV19 to TRBJ1-1; D gene uncertain. The CDR3 totals 15 residues. Germline loops: CDR1 LNHDA, CDR2 SQIVND (reference sequence). Trimming removed 3 bases at V and 1 base at J, with 12 bases between.

This clone was detected a few times. The CDR3 here is CASSLGTLVSVNTEAFF. The CDR3 DNA follows: TGTGCCAGCAGCTTGGGTACGTTAGTCTCTGTGAACACTGAAGCTTTCTTT. The chain couples TRBV13 to TRBJ1-1, with D hard to call. From germline, CDR1 is PRHDT and CDR2 FYEKMQ (reference sequence). V shed 3 bases and J shed 0 bases, with 17 bases lying between them. CDR3 length equals 17 residues. The full variable domain, with the rest looked up from reference TRBV13 and TRBJ1-1, is AAGVIQSPRHLIKEKRETATLKCYPIPRHDTVYWYQQGPGQDPQFLISFYEKMQSDKGSIPDRFSAQQFSDYHSELNMSSLELGDSALYFCASSLGTLVSVNTEAFFGQGTRLTVV.

V gene TRBV14 combines with J gene TRBJ2-1; 10 positions match TRBD2. Trimming took 3 bases from V and 2 from J; bases not matched to a gene: 4. Germline V gene sequence: CDR1 SGHDN, CDR2 FVKESK. The CDR3 spans 16 residues. The CDR3: CASSHIAGGPYNEQFF. In DNA form, the CDR3 reads TGTGCCAGCAGCCACATAGCGGGAGGCCCCTACAATGAGCAGTTCTTC.

The chain couples TRBV15 to TRBJ1-3; D is uncertain. Trimming left V 0 bases short and J 10 bases short, with 10 bases between. The CDR3 is 13 amino acids. Germline CDR1 LNHNV, CDR2 YYDKDF (reference sequence). The CDR3 coding sequence is TGTGCCACCAGCAGAGACCCCCCAGGAACCATATATTTT. It translates to CATSRDPPGTIYF. Combining the CDR3 with reference TRBV15 and TRBJ1-3 gives the whole variable domain DAMVIQNPRYQVTQFGKPVTLSCSQTLNHNVMYWYQQKSSQAPKLLFHYYDKDFNNEADTPDNFQSRRPNTSFCFLDIRSPGLGDTAMYLCATSRDPPGTIYFGEGSWLTVV.

CDR3 in amino acids: CASTLVEAFF. DNA of the CDR3: TGTGCCAGCACCTTGGTTGAAGCTTTCTTT. V usage is TRBV7-9 and J usage is TRBJ1-1; no clear D gene. The V and J ends lost 7 bases and 7 bases respectively, with 7 bases between them. Germline values: CDR1 SEHNR, CDR2 FQNEAQ (reference sequence). The CDR3 sequence is 10 residues long.